This T cell receptor beta chain is drawn from a study of T-cell reconstitution after alpha-beta-depleted transplantation in children (dated by TCRdb to the mid-2010s). In the study overall: Using TCR repertoire profiling, the study followed T-cell immune reconstitution in a quantitative way in children after TCRalphabeta/CD19-depleted allogeneic hematopoietic cell transplantation.

Libraries were made using PCR. TCRdb lists the instrument as Illumina HiSeq 2500. TCR libraries were prepared with molecular barcoding, using unique molecular identifiers to normalize TCRbeta repertoire quantification. The raw public reads went through TCRdb reprocessing: fastp at Q25, MiXCR clone calling, in-frame beta chains kept. Every entry covers one CDR3 protein and lists the most common genes and DNA from its rows. The sample contains around 380,000 distinct CDR3 sequences, roughly 11% of them found a single time. Jointly, the top ten make up roughly 5.5% of the sample. The CDR3, cysteine through phenylalanine, is 17 amino acids long. The sequence is cut down to CDR3 DNA, 51 bases in frame from base 1. For this chain, trimming is 1 base at the V end and 6 bases at the J end, and the number of junction bases without a gene match is 11. Turning to this clonotype: The target of this receptor is not known. Nothing much larger sits one base from this clone, and base qualities are not available.

The chain is made from TRBV12-3 or TRBV12-4 and TRBJ1-5; 8 middle bases align to TRBD1. This receptor was taken from a human donor who donated a stem cell graft to a child with acute myeloid leukemia. The material sequenced was PBMCs from the stem cell graft donor, taken from the stem cell graft. CDR3 sequence: CASSLGIDRGLGQPQHF. At the DNA level, the sequence is TGTGCCAGCAGTTTAGGCATCGACAGGGGACTAGGTCAGCCCCAGCATTTT.